This passage covers 9 T cell receptor beta chains from one sample sequenced in a study of cytomegalovirus exposure and HLA in healthy donors (dated by TCRdb to 2017 to 2019). The library was made by the immunoSEQ multiplex PCR assay. For the multiplex PCR, a mixture combining 60 forward primers for TCR Vbeta segments and 13 reverse primers for TCR Jbeta segments was used. TCRdb provides this immuneACCESS table in a form limited to in-frame rearrangements. Some clones are lacking; in checked studies, under half of them reflect an unresolved V gene, and why the rest are absent is not known. The sample yields about 160,000 clones; roughly 85% were counted once. The ten largest clones take up approximately 1.3% of the sample. Specimen: PBMCs. These receptors were collected from a man aged 25-45 years in good health and CMV-seronegative.

The gene calls are TRBV7-2 and TRBJ2-3, with D tentatively TRBD1 (5 bases). The CDR3 runs to 15 residues. Germline V gene lookup returns CDR1 SGHTA and CDR2 FQGNSA. V was shortened by 1 base and J by 5 bases, with 13 bases between the two germline ends. The CDR3 nucleotides are TGTGCCAGCAGCTTAGACTCAGGGTTAGTAGATACGCAGTATTTT. It translates to CASSLDSGLVDTQYF.

This chain uses TRBV2 with TRBJ1-5, with 7 bases that match TRBD1. V lost 5 bases, J lost 3 bases, and 10 bases stayed unmatched. From germline, CDR1 is SNHLY and CDR2 FYNNEI. The CDR3 runs 16 residues. CDR3 sequence (DNA): TGTGCCAGCAGTTCCGGACCGGGACAGATCAATCAGCCCCAGCATTTT. Its protein is CASSSGPGQINQPQHF.

The V gene is TRBV7-8, the J gene TRBJ2-2, with D possibly being TRBD1 (5 bases). Germline-derived CDR1 and CDR2 are SGHVS and FQNEAQ. This CDR3 has 18 amino acids. Trimming took 5 bases from V and 0 from J, leaving 19 bases between them. The CDR3 here is CASSPTLTGAANTGELFF. DNA for the CDR3: TGTGCCAGCAGCCCCACCCTTACAGGAGCCGCGAACACCGGGGAGCTGTTTTTT.

The CDR3 coding sequence is TGCAGCGTCCCTAGGGGGTATGGCTACACCTTC. As protein: CSVPRGYGYTF. This chain links TRBV29-1 with TRBJ1-2; TRBD1 is a possible D gene (6 bases). Germline V lookup: CDR1 SQVTM, CDR2 ANQGSEA. This CDR3 is 11 amino acids long. V was pared by 6 bases and J by 5 bases, with 10 bases between.

V gene TRBV6-1 combines with J gene TRBJ2-7, with TRBD2 as a possible D gene (5 bases). With 4 bases removed from V and 3 bases from J, the gap between germline ends came to 16 bases. Germline-derived CDR1 and CDR2 are MNHNS and SASEGT. The CDR3 consists of 15 residues. This chain's CDR3 is CASSGSAGPFYEQYF. In DNA form, the CDR3 reads TGTGCCAGCAGTGGGTCCGCGGGCCCGTTCTACGAGCAGTACTTC.

The chain combines TRBV11-3 with TRBJ2-2, with 8 bases that match TRBD1. The CDR3 runs 14 residues. The germline V gene has CDR1 SGHNT and CDR2 YENEEA. Unmatched junction bases numbered 7, after V lost 5 bases and J lost 8 bases. The CDR3 reads CASSTVRGRGELFF. In DNA, the CDR3 is TGTGCCAGCAGCACCGTCAGGGGGCGAGGGGAGCTGTTTTTT. Variable domain in full (rest from reference TRBV11-3 and TRBJ2-2): EAGVVQSPRYKIIEKKQPVAFWCNPISGHNTLYWYLQNLGQGPELLIRYENEEAVDDSQLPKDRFSAERLKGVDSTLKIQPAELGDSAVYLCASSTVRGRGELFFGEGSRLTVL.

A word on this clone: A junction boundary mismatches the germline segment, possibly from a read error. The rearrangement links TRBV7-2 to TRBJ2-7; TRBD1 aligns across 10 bases. Germline CDR1 reads SGHTA; CDR2 reads FQGNSA. The CDR3 totals 14 residues. The DNA of the CDR3 is TGCGCCAGCAGCCAGGGACAGGGGTCCTACGAGCAGTACTTC. Amino acid sequence: CASSQGQGSYEQYF. The whole variable domain, filled in from reference TRBV7-2 and TRBJ2-7, reads GAGVSQSPSNKVTEKGKDVELRCDPISGHTALYWYRQSLGQGLEFLIYFQGNSAPDKSGLPSDRFSAERTGGSVSTLTIQRTQQEDSAVYLCASSQGQGSYEQYFGPGTRLTVT.

V gene TRBV6-5 combines with J gene TRBJ1-2, with a possible D match to TRBD1 (6 bases). V shed 8 bases and J shed 7 bases, with 17 bases lying between them. This CDR3 comprises 13 residues. Germline CDR1 reads MNHEY; CDR2 reads SVGAGI. The CDR3 spells CASQEGGALGYTF. CDR3 sequence (DNA): TGTGCCAGCCAAGAAGGGGGGGCGCTTGGCTACACCTTC.

This chain connects TRBV10-3 to TRBJ2-3; 11 nucleotides match TRBD2. This CDR3 is 16 amino acids long. With V trimmed by 2 bases and J by 1 base, 2 bases remained unmatched. Germline-derived CDR1 and CDR2 are ENHRY and SYGVKD. The CDR3 reads CAISEGTSGGTDTQYF. Written as DNA, the CDR3 is TGTGCCATCAGTGAGGGGACTAGCGGAGGCACAGATACGCAGTATTTT.